This TCR beta chain is from a study of CD8+ T cells in alopecia areata. As to treatment: oral pan-JAK inhibitor, 5-10 mg twice daily. It was cDNA, reverse transcribed from extracted RNA, that served as the sequencing template. Sequencing used immunoSEQ multiplex PCR; TCRdb keeps in-frame clones, though not all of them. The profile shows about 200,000 clones, 60% of them singletons. About this clone: Its target is not known.

The study's findings and limits: Throughout tofacitinib, many expanded lesional clones continued to persist in scalp and blood. Sequences from scalp samples also cover resident alphabeta T cells of normal skin. Elevated clonality characterized lesional scalp relative to normal scalp, particularly in alopecia totalis/universalis. Possibly because of HLA-related factors, TCR sharing was less clear across patients than in mice.

The receptor comes from a human donor with alopecia areata. Sample: CD4+ T cells sorted from blood, taken at week 4, from a patient treated with tofacitinib.

Here the CDR3 DNA reads TGCGCCAGCAGCTTACGACTAGCGGGGGTGTCGGAGACCCAGTACTTC. This encodes CASSLRLAGVSETQYF. The gene calls are TRBV5-1 and TRBJ2-5; 12 positions match TRBD2. Per germline, CDR1 SGHRS and CDR2 YFSETQ. The CDR3 spans 16 residues. Unmatched junction bases numbered 7, after V lost 2 bases and J lost 5 bases.